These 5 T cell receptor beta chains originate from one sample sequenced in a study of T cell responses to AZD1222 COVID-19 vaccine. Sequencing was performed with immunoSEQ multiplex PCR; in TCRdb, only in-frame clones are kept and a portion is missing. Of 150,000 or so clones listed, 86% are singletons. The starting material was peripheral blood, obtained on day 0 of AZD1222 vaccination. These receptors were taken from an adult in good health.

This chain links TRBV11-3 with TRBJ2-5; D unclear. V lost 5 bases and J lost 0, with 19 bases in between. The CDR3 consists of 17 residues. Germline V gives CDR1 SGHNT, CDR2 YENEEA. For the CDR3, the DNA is TGTGCCAGCAGCCCCGGGTTCGGGCAACAGAACCAAGAGACCCAGTACTTC. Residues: CASSPGFGQQNQETQYF.

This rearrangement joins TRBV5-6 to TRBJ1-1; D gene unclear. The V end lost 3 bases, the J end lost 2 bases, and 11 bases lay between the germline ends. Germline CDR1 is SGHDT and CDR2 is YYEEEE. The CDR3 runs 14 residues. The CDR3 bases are TGTGCCAGCAGCTATTCAGGCAGTAACACTGAAGCTTTCTTT. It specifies CASSYSGSNTEAFF.

DNA of the CDR3: TGTGCCAGCAGCGATTACGGGGGGGTTGAGCAGTACTTC. Translating gives CASSDYGGVEQYF. The V gene is TRBV7-8, the J gene TRBJ2-7; 8 nucleotides line up with TRBD2. The CDR3 totals 13 residues. The germline gives CDR1 SGHVS, CDR2 FQNEAQ. J gave up 7 bases and V 5 bases, and 7 bases lay outside the gene matches.

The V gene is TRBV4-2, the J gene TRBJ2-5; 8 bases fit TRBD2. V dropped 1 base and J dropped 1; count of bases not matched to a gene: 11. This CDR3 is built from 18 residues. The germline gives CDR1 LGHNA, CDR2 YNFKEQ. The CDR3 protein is CASSQGISRGASQETQYF. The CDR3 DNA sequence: TGTGCCAGCAGCCAAGGTATCTCGCGGGGGGCGTCCCAAGAGACCCAGTACTTC.

The CDR3 loop is CASSTYREYSEQYF. The CDR3 coding sequence is TGTGCCAGTAGCACCTACAGGGAATATAGCGAGCAGTACTTC. V gene TRBV19 combines with J gene TRBJ2-7; perhaps TRBD1 as D (6 bases). The CDR3 totals 14 residues. The V end lost 6 bases, the J end lost 6 bases, and 18 bases lay between the germline ends. CDR1 and CDR2 from the germline V gene are LNHDA and SQIVND (reference sequence).